This is a list of T cell receptor beta chains from one sample in a study of blood T cell repertoires in COVID-19. Sequencing was performed with immunoSEQ multiplex PCR; in TCRdb, only in-frame clones are kept and a portion is missing. Seen here are 250,000 or so clones, about 80% observed once, and the top ten hold 3% to 4.5%. What was sequenced was PBMCs or T cells enriched from blood (not recorded which). The receptors here all came from a woman aged 35 to 49 who had been exposed to COVID-19. The conserved cysteine and the conserved F or W are not part of the CDR3 here. The order of the fields is V gene, J gene, clone size, CDR3 protein. Clone size is not always given. Where it is, it says once, few, many or a class for expanded clones.

>TRBV28|TRBJ1-5|.
ASSPFGQSEGNQPQH
>TRBV4-2|TRBJ2-2|.
ASSQDLFPGLGAPGELF
>TRBV4-1|TRBJ2-5|.
ASSLPGQGARETQY
>TRBV9|TRBJ2-7|.
ASSVGSAGWYEQY
>TRBV29-1|TRBJ2-6|.
SVEDFKGAGANVLT
>TRBV19|TRBJ2-5|.
ASSIMAGMETQY
>TRBV27|TRBJ1-1|.
ASSLRPGQGGGEAF
>TRBV9|TRBJ2-7|.
ASSPYSDSYEQY
>TRBV7-9|TRBJ2-1|.
ASSFPSGVRDNEQF
>TRBV11-1|TRBJ1-2|once
ASSLAPSGGRPSPS
>TRBV24-1|TRBJ1-5|.
ATSDGGTGGQPQH
>TRBV20-1|TRBJ2-3|.
SASGTDTQY
>TRBV30|TRBJ1-6|.
AWSVSAAGNSPLH
>TRBV9|TRBJ1-3|.
ASSQGFLSGNTIY
>TRBV7-2|TRBJ1-3|few
ASSSTWSSGNTIY
>TRBV6-1|TRBJ2-7|.
ASSELGRTYSYEQY
>TRBV9|TRBJ2-5|.
ASSVRGGASETQY
>TRBV6-2/TRBV6-3|TRBJ1-5|.
ASSRNRVPKGNQPQH
>TRBV13|TRBJ2-7|.
ASSLVLGQGAFHEQY
>TRBV28|TRBJ1-4|.
ASSPPRRGRQEKLF
>TRBV27|TRBJ2-2|.
ASTLALNTGELF
>TRBV6-4|TRBJ2-3|.
ASRPLAGGTDTQY
>TRBV18|TRBJ2-5|.
ASSTAGGIQETQY
>TRBV27|TRBJ2-3|.
ASSLSLGLAGTDTQY
>TRBV16|TRBJ2-6|.
ASSRPRGAASGANVLT
>TRBV7-7|TRBJ2-7|.
ASSPILTVTSEQY
>TRBV11-3|TRBJ2-1|.
ASSLVSGGNEQF
>TRBV7-6|TRBJ2-2|.
ASSPQQGANTGELF
>TRBV5-1|TRBJ2-6|few
ASSLALAGGPGANVLT
>TRBV5-5|TRBJ1-5|.
ASSLAYRAGGNQPQH
>TRBV28|TRBJ2-7|.
ASRYTGTSGGHPSYEQY
>TRBV18|TRBJ1-1|.
ASSLGQGARTEAF
>TRBV11-2|TRBJ2-1|.
ASSLDSEQF
>TRBV5-1|TRBJ1-1|.
ASSYSGTANTEAF
>TRBV9|TRBJ1-1|.
ASSVTGNPPEAF
>TRBV15|TRBJ2-3|.
ATSRGGQGSTDTQY